This passage covers 27 T cell receptor beta chains from one sample sequenced in a study of cytomegalovirus exposure and HLA in healthy donors. PCR used 60 Vbeta primers and 13 Jbeta primers. The repertoire was sequenced with immunoSEQ multiplex PCR; TCRdb's copy has only in-frame clones and lacks some. Of approximately 150,000 clones detected, roughly 62% appear once; the ten largest clones hold approximately 4.3%. Specimen: PBMCs. The receptors originated from a man in his sixties in good health and CMV-seronegative.

The J gene is TRBJ2-2, the V gene TRBV19; 14 bases agree with TRBD2. Per the germline V gene, CDR1 is LNHDA and CDR2 is SQIVND (reference sequence). With V trimmed by 3 bases and J by 6 bases, 3 bases remained unmatched. The CDR3 has 16 residues. The chain's CDR3 is CASSIRLAGGSGELFF. CDR3 bases: TGTGCCAGTAGTATTCGACTAGCGGGAGGGTCCGGGGAGCTGTTTTTT.

The chain joins TRBV27 to TRBJ2-5; 12 nucleotides line up with TRBD2. The CDR3 covers 16 residues. The germline V gene encodes CDR1 MNHEY and CDR2 SMNVEV (reference sequence). V lost 7 bases, J lost 8 bases, and 14 bases stayed unmatched. The CDR3 sequence is CASMRGGLAGGATQYF. CDR3 DNA sequence: TGTGCCAGCATGCGGGGGGGACTAGCGGGTGGTGCTACCCAGTACTTC.

J is TRBJ2-5 and V is TRBV5-1; no clear D. Germline CDR1 reads SGHRS; CDR2 reads YFSETQ. The CDR3 extends over 12 amino acids. The V end lost 2 bases, the J end lost 3 bases, and 5 bases lay between the germline ends. The CDR3 region is CASSFSEETQYF. The CDR3 coding sequence is TGCGCCAGCAGCTTTTCCGAAGAGACCCAGTACTTC.

V and J are TRBV6-5 and TRBJ1-2, with a possible D match to TRBD1 (6 bases). V lost 0 bases, J lost 3 bases, and 11 bases lay in between. The CDR3 has 15 residues. Looked up from germline, CDR1 is MNHEY and CDR2 is SVGAGI. CDR3 region: CASSYSQAGDYGYTF. In DNA, the CDR3 is TGTGCCAGCAGTTACTCGCAAGCAGGGGACTATGGCTACACCTTC.

This clone was observed a few times. This rearrangement joins TRBV5-1 to TRBJ2-7; D unresolved. Trimming stripped 0 bases from V and 4 bases from J, with 11 bases between. CDR1 and CDR2 from the germline V gene are SGHRS and YFSETQ. This CDR3 has 14 amino acids. CDR3 region: CASSLDRELYEQYF. The CDR3 DNA is TGCGCCAGCAGCTTGGACAGAGAGCTTTACGAGCAGTACTTC.

V usage is TRBV6-4 and J usage is TRBJ1-2; 9 bases are a match to TRBD1. The ends lost 4 bases at V and 6 bases at J; junction bases unmatched: 12. CDR3 size: 16 residues. Germline V lookup: CDR1 MRHNA, CDR2 SNTAGT. The CDR3 is CASSARDRDKEDGYTF. In DNA form, the CDR3 reads TGTGCCAGCAGTGCCCGGGACAGGGATAAAGAGGATGGCTACACCTTC.

This chain joins TRBV7-2 and TRBJ1-4; maybe TRBD1 (5 bases). CDR3 length equals 13 residues. Trimming left V 5 bases short and J 8 bases short, with 12 bases between. The germline CDR1 and CDR2 sequences are SGHTA and FQGNSA. This CDR3 reads CASSPRKGEKLFF. The CDR3 coding sequence is TGTGCCAGCAGCCCCAGGAAGGGGGAAAAACTGTTTTTT.

In nucleotides, the CDR3 is TGTGCCTGGACCCTCGGGACAGGGGGCGACTATGGCTACACCTTC. Its protein product is CAWTLGTGGDYGYTF. The J gene is TRBJ1-2, the V gene TRBV30; TRBD1 aligns across 12 bases. The CDR3 runs to 15 residues. Germline V gives CDR1 GTSNPN, CDR2 SVGIG (reference sequence). V lost 4 bases and J lost 3; bases outside the gene matches: 6.

V usage is TRBV5-1 and J usage is TRBJ2-3, with 9 bases lining up with TRBD2. CDR1 and CDR2 (germline): SGHRS, YFSETQ. V lost 0 bases, J lost 5 bases, and 7 bases stayed unmatched. The CDR3 sequence is 16 residues long. In DNA form, the CDR3 reads TGCGCCAGCAGCTTGGGTGTAGCGGGAGCGGGAGATACGCAGTATTTT. Its translation is CASSLGVAGAGDTQYF.

The chain is built from TRBV19 and TRBJ1-1; no clear D gene. V lost 6 bases and J lost 0, with 11 bases in between. Germline V lookup: CDR1 LNHDA, CDR2 SQIVND (reference sequence). The CDR3 consists of 14 residues. CDR3 nucleotide sequence: TGTGCCAGTAGAGTGACCGGGATGAACACTGAAGCTTTCTTT. It specifies CASRVTGMNTEAFF.

The V and J genes are TRBV5-4 and TRBJ2-1; TRBD2 agrees at 13 bases. This CDR3 has 18 amino acids. V gave up 0 bases and J gave up 6 bases; unmatched junction bases: 9. Germline V gene lookup returns CDR1 SGHNT and CDR2 YYREEE (reference sequence). CDR3 sequence: CASSLAPGRLAGGNEQFF. CDR3 DNA: TGTGCCAGCAGCTTGGCCCCTGGGCGACTAGCGGGAGGCAATGAGCAGTTCTTC.

The rearrangement joins TRBV5-1 to TRBJ1-4; 8 nucleotides match TRBD1. The CDR3 is made up of 14 amino acids. Trimming took 4 bases from V and 7 from J; bases not matched to a gene: 6. Germline CDR1 reads SGHRS; CDR2 reads YFSETQ. The CDR3 reads CASSPGTGSEKLFF. CDR3 sequence (DNA): TGCGCCAGCAGCCCGGGGACAGGAAGTGAAAAACTGTTTTTT.

This rearrangement joins TRBV2 to TRBJ1-1; 7 bases are shared with TRBD1. V trimming: 7 bases; J trimming: 6 bases; junction bases outside the gene matches: 11. Germline-derived CDR1 and CDR2 are SNHLY and FYNNEI. The CDR3 is made up of 14 amino acids. The CDR3 protein is CASTRDRVSAEAFF. DNA for the CDR3: TGTGCCAGCACCAGAGACAGGGTTAGCGCTGAAGCTTTCTTT. Using reference TRBV2 and TRBJ1-1 for the parts outside the CDR3, the full variable domain is EPEVTQTPSHQVTQMGQEVILRCVPISNHLYFYWYRQILGQKVEFLVSFYNNEISEKSEIFDDQFSVERPDGSNFTLKIRSTKLEDSAMYFCASTRDRVSAEAFFGQGTRLTVV.

This chain links TRBV28 with TRBJ2-2; 9 bases align to TRBD1. Germline CDR1 MDHEN, CDR2 SYDVKM. This CDR3 is built from 16 residues. The ends lost 5 bases at V and 5 bases at J; junction bases unmatched: 9. The CDR3 DNA sequence: TGTGCCAGCAGTGTACCGGGACAGGGAATTACCGGGGAGCTGTTTTTT. It is translated as CASSVPGQGITGELFF.

This clone was counted between two and nine times. The rearrangement joins TRBV28 to TRBJ2-3; D is possibly TRBD1 (6 bases). The CDR3 totals 15 residues. Trimming took 4 bases from V and 0 from J, leaving 11 bases between them. The germline CDR1 and CDR2 sequences are MDHEN and SYDVKM. The CDR3 region has the DNA TGTGCCAGCAGTTCGTCAGGGGCTAGCACAGATACGCAGTATTTT. Translating it yields CASSSSGASTDTQYF.

The chain employs TRBV6-5 and TRBJ2-3; possibly TRBD2 for D (6 bases). The V and J ends lost 0 bases and 0 bases respectively, with 10 bases between them. The CDR3 sequence is 16 residues long. CDR1 MNHEY and CDR2 SVGAGI come from the germline V gene. Here the CDR3 reads CASSYSTAGSTDTQYF. The CDR3 bases are TGTGCCAGCAGTTACTCGACTGCGGGGAGCACAGATACGCAGTATTTT.

The V gene is TRBV5-1, the J gene TRBJ1-3; D gene ambiguous. V dropped 4 bases and J dropped 0 bases, with 11 bases sitting between them. Looked up from germline, CDR1 is SGHRS and CDR2 is YFSETQ. This CDR3 has 15 residues. This CDR3 is CASSEGLSSGNTIYF. CDR3 sequence (DNA): TGCGCCAGCAGCGAGGGTCTGAGCTCTGGAAACACCATATATTTT.

The rearrangement joins TRBV11-2 to TRBJ2-7; 11 bases map to TRBD1. The CDR3 extends over 16 amino acids. Germline lookup yields CDR1 SGHAT and CDR2 FQNNGV. V was pared by 4 bases and J by 0 bases, with 5 bases of the junction left unmatched. The CDR3 reads CASSSRTGGFSYEQYF. The CDR3 nucleotides are TGTGCCAGCAGCTCGAGGACAGGGGGCTTCTCCTACGAGCAGTACTTC.

This clone was counted only a few times. The genes are TRBV10-3 and TRBJ2-2; D gene ambiguous. In germline, CDR1 is ENHRY, CDR2 SYGVKD. The CDR3 consists of 14 residues. Between the trimmed V and J ends, which lost 0 bases and 2 bases, there was a span of 4 bases. CDR3 protein: CAISESTNTGELFF. The CDR3 nucleotides read TGTGCCATCAGTGAGTCGACTAACACCGGGGAGCTGTTTTTT.

This clone occurred a few times. The rearrangement joins TRBV2 to TRBJ1-4, with 9 bases that match TRBD1. Germline V gene lookup returns CDR1 SNHLY and CDR2 FYNNEI. This CDR3 spans 17 amino acids. V shed 4 bases and J 7 bases; nucleotides not matched to a gene: 13. In DNA form, the CDR3 reads TGTGCCAGCAGTGGGTGGGACAGGGACAAGGGGCCTGAAAAACTGTTTTTT. This gives the protein CASSGWDRDKGPEKLFF.

Notes on this clone: Germline and junction disagree at one end, which may indicate a read error. CDR3 amino acids: CTWSVSVLRGTPTINYGYTF. DNA of the CDR3: TGTACCTGGAGCGTATCCGTATTGAGAGGGACACCCACTATTAACTATGGCTACACCTTC. The chain couples TRBV30 to TRBJ1-2; maybe TRBD1 (6 bases). The germline V gene has CDR1 GTSNPN and CDR2 SVGIG (reference sequence). This CDR3 is built from 20 residues.

This clone showed up just a few times. This chain uses TRBV28 with TRBJ1-6; TRBD1 aligns across 7 bases. The CDR3 has 16 residues. Per germline, CDR1 MDHEN and CDR2 SYDVKM. The V and J ends lost 6 bases and 5 bases, in that order; junction bases with no gene match: 10. CDR3 amino acids: CASSPHRGIDNSPLHF. In DNA, the CDR3 is TGTGCCAGCAGCCCCCACAGGGGCATCGATAATTCACCCCTCCACTTT.

V and J are TRBV28 and TRBJ1-4, with 9 bases identical to TRBD1. Trimming took 3 bases from V and 8 from J; bases not matched to a gene: 13. This CDR3 has 17 amino acids. CDR1 MDHEN and CDR2 SYDVKM come from the germline V gene. CDR3 nucleotide sequence: TGTGCCAGCAGTTTTAGCCCCGGGACAGGGTTAGGAGAAAAACTGTTTTTT. It translates to CASSFSPGTGLGEKLFF.

V and J are TRBV5-1 and TRBJ2-5; 11 bases are shared with TRBD1. The CDR3 is 15 residues long. CDR1 is SGHRS, CDR2 YFSETQ, per germline. J lost 4 bases, V lost 6 bases, and 8 bases had no gene match. This CDR3 reads CASNGPGTGGETQYF. CDR3 nucleotide sequence: TGCGCCAGCAATGGACCCGGGACAGGGGGAGAGACCCAGTACTTC.

The chain employs TRBV11-2 and TRBJ1-1, with 8 positions matching TRBD1. Germline V CDR1 and CDR2: SGHAT, FQNNGV. The CDR3 contains 13 residues. The V gene end was trimmed by 1 base and the J gene end by 8 bases; junction bases not matched to a gene: 3. For the CDR3, the DNA is TGTGCCAGCAGCTTAGTAGGGGACAGGGAAGCTTTCTTT. Residues: CASSLVGDREAFF.

CDR3 nucleotide sequence: TGTGCCAGCAGTTTTAGCGGCGATACGAACACCGGGGAGCTGTTTTTT. Its translation: CASSFSGDTNTGELFF. The chain combines TRBV9 with TRBJ2-2, with D possibly being TRBD2 (6 bases). Trimming removed 5 bases from V and 0 bases from J, with 14 bases in between. In germline, CDR1 is SGDLS, CDR2 YYNGEE. The CDR3 is 16 amino acids.

The chain links TRBV29-1 to TRBJ1-1; a possible D gene is TRBD1 (5 bases). In germline, CDR1 is SQVTM, CDR2 ANQGSEA. The CDR3 consists of 15 residues. Between the trimmed V and J ends, which lost 6 bases and 6 bases, there was a span of 23 bases. CDR3 sequence: CSVHGFGGGFSEAFF. CDR3 coding DNA: TGCAGCGTCCACGGGTTTGGGGGAGGCTTTTCTGAAGCTTTCTTT.